The rows below give T cell receptor beta chains drawn from one sample of a study of blood T cell repertoires in COVID-19. The assay was immunoSEQ multiplex PCR, and TCRdb's table has in-frame clones only and misses some. The profile covers tens of thousands of clones, with around 87% appearing a single time and less than 15% taken by the ten largest. Sequenced input: peripheral blood. These receptors all come from a human donor in a cohort sampled during active COVID-19. The donor label of this sample is uncertain. Each CDR3 is given with its conserved first and last residue. A D gene is named only where the DNA matches it firmly. Rows give clone size only sometimes, using once, few, many, or a class for an expanded clone.

j_call | d_call | v_call | clone_size | cdr3_nt | cdr3_aa
TRBJ1-1 | TRBD1 | TRBV7-2 | . | TGTGCCAGCAGCTTAAACGGACAGGGGTTCACTGAAGCTTTCTTT | CASSLNGQGFTEAFF
TRBJ2-3 | TRBD2 | TRBV7-2 | . | TGTGCCAGCAGCTTACTAGCGGGGGGCACAGATACGCAGTATTTT | CASSLLAGGTDTQYF
TRBJ2-1 | . | TRBV7-9 | . | TGTGCCAGCAGCGAAACAGGGTTCAACAATGAGCAGTTCTTC | CASSETGFNNEQFF
TRBJ1-2 | . | TRBV2 | . | TGTGCCAGCAGTCCTAGGACAGCCTTGTATGGTGGCTACACCTTC | CASSPRTALYGGYTF
TRBJ1-5 | . | TRBV28 | . | TGTGCCAGCAGTTTAGTTCCGGGAGTTAGCAATCAGCCCCAGCATTTT | CASSLVPGVSNQPQHF
TRBJ2-3 | . | TRBV6-5 | . | TGTGCCAGCAGTTACGAGGGGGGGCGACAAGATACGCAGTATTTT | CASSYEGGRQDTQYF
TRBJ1-1 | . | TRBV5-1 | . | TGCGCCAGCAGCTCTCAGACAGGGAACACTGAAGCTTTCTTT | CASSSQTGNTEAFF
TRBJ2-3 | TRBD2 | TRBV16 | . | TGTGCCAGCAGCGAAATCCCACCGGGACTAGCGAAGGGCAGGGGCACAGATACGCAGTATTTT | CASSEIPPGLAKGRGTDTQYF
TRBJ2-2 | . | TRBV9 | . | TGTGCCAGCAGCCGAAGAAGTTTAGAGGCCGGGGAGCTGTTTTTT | CASSRRSLEAGELFF
TRBJ2-3 | TRBD2 | TRBV4-2 | . | TGTGCCAGCAGCCAATATAGCGGGGGGGCAGATACGCAGTATTTT | CASSQYSGGADTQYF
TRBJ2-7 | . | TRBV6-5 | . | TGTGCCAGCAGCCGAGAACAGGGCTCCTACGAGCAGTACTTC | CASSREQGSYEQYF
TRBJ2-7 | . | TRBV5-1 | . | TGCGCCAGCAGCTCGGACGGGAGCTCCTACGAGCAGTACTTC | CASSSDGSSYEQYF
TRBJ1-1 | . | TRBV19 | once | TGTGCCAGTAGTATAGATCTGGGGGGGGCCTACACTGAAGCTTTCTTT | CASSIDLGGAYTEAFF
TRBJ2-7 | TRBD1 | TRBV27 | . | TGTGCCAGCAGTCCAGACAGGGCACCAAACTGGGACTCCTACGAGCAGTACTTC | CASSPDRAPNWDSYEQYF
TRBJ1-3 | TRBD1 | TRBV5-1 | . | TGCGCCAGCAGCATCGGGACAGGGACGGAAAACACCATATATTTT | CASSIGTGTENTIYF
TRBJ1-2 | . | TRBV5-5 | once | TGTGCCAGCAGTTTGGACAGCTATGGCTACACCTTC | CASSLDSYGYTF
TRBJ1-5 | TRBD1 | TRBV6-2/TRBV6-3 | . | TGTGCCAGCAGTTGGACAGGGGGTAATCAGCCCCAGCATTTT | CASSWTGGNQPQHF
TRBJ2-1 | TRBD2 | TRBV6-4 | . | TGTGCCAGCAGTGATAGCGGGGGGACCCCCTACAATGAGCAGTTCTTC | CASSDSGGTPYNEQFF
TRBJ2-7 | TRBD1 | TRBV2 | . | TGTGCCAGCAAAAGTTCAGGTGGGACAGGCTACGAGCAGTACTTC | CASKSSGGTGYEQYF